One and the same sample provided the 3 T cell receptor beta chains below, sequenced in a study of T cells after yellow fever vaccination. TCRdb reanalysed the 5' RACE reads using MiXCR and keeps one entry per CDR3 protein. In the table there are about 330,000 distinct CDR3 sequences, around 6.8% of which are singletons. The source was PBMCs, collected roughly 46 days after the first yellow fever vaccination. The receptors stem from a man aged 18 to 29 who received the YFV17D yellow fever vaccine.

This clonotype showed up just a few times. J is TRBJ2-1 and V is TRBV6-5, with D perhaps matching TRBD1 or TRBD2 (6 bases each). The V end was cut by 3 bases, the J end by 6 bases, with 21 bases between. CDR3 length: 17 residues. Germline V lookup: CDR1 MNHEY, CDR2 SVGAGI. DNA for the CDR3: TGTGCCAGCAGTTATTCGGTTGACAGGAGGGGGGTCAATGAGCAGTTCTTC. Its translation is CASSYSVDRRGVNEQFF.

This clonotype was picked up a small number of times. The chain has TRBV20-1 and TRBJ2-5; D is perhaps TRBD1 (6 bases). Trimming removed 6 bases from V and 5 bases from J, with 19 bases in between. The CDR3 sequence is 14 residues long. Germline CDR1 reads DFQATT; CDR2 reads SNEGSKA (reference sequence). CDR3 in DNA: TGCAGTGCGAGAACCAGGGGTTTCGCCGAGACCCAGTACTTC. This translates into CSARTRGFAETQYF.

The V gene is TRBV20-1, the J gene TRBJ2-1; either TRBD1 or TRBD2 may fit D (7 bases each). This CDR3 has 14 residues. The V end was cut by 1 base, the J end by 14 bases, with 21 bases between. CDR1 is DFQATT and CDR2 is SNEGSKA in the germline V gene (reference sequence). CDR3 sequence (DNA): TGCAGTGCTAGAGGGGGTGGGAGGGGGCTCGGAAAGTTCTTC. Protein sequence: CSARGGGRGLGKFF.